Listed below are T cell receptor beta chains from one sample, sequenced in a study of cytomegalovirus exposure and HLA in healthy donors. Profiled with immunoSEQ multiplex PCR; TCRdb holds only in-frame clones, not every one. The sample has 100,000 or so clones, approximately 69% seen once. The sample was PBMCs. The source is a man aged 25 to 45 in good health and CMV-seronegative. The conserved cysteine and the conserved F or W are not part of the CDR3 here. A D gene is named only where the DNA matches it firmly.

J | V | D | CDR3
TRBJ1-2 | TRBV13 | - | ASSPSPRADGYT
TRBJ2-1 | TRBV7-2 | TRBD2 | ASSSKSGASGRGEQF
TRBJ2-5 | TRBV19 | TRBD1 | ASSTGQAGGTQY
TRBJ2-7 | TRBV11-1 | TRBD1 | ASSFQGATLGEQY
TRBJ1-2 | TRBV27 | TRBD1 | ASRGQGNNYGYT
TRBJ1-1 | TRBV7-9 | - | ASSSGGATF
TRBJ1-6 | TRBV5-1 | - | ASSSSTGLDSPLH
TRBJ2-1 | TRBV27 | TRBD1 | ASRTGQVDNEQF
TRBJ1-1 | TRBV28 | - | ASRLLQGNTEAF
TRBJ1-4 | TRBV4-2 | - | ASSQGGSKGEKLF
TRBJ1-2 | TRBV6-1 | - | ASSESDSYANYGYT
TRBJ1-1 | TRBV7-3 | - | ASSFGQGTNEAF
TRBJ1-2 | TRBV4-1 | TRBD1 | ASSQDRTGLLGGYT
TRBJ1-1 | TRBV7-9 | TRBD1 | ASSLGFRTGGGEAF
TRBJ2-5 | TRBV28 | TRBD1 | ASSAPGQEVRETQY
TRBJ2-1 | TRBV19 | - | ASSSPGTTFYNEQF
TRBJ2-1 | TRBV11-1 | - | ASSFGADSYNEQF
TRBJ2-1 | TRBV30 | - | AWSHGRRGIYNEQF
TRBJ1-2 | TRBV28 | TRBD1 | AIAGTADYGYT
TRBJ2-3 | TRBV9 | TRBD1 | ASSVRQGRTDTQY
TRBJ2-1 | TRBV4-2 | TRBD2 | ASSQDFSSGGYNEQF
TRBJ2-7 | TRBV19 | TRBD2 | ATKGLAGGGEQY
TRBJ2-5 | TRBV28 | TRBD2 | ASSSLAGGSETQY
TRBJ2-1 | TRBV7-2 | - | ASRIQRGNNEQF